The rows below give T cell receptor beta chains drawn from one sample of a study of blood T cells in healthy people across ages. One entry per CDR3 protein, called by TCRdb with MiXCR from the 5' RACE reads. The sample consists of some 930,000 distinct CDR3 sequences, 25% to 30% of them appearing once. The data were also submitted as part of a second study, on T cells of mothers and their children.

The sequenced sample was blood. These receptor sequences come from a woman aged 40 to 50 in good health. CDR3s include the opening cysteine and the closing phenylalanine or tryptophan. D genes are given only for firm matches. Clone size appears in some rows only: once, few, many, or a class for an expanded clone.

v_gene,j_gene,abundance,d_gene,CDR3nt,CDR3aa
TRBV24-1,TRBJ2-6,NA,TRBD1,TGTGCCACCAGTGAGGGGACAGGTGGTGGGGCCAACGTCCTGACTTTC,CATSEGTGGGANVLTF
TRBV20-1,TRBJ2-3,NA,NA,TGCAGTGCTCTGACAGCGGTGGGCACAGATACGCAGTATTTT,CSALTAVGTDTQYF
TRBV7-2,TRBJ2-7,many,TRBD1,TGTGCCAGCAGCAACCGGGACAGGGTTGGCGAGCAGTACTTC,CASSNRDRVGEQYF
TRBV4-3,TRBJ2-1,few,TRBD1,TGCGCCAGCAGCCAACGGACAGGGCTCTACGAGCAGTTCTTC,CASSQRTGLYEQFF
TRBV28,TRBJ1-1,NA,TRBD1,TGTGCCATCTACAGGGGATGGGGCACTGAAGCTTTCTTT,CAIYRGWGTEAFF
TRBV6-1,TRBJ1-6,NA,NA,TGTGCCAGCAGTGTAAGGGATTTCTATAATTCACCCCTCCACTTT,CASSVRDFYNSPLHF
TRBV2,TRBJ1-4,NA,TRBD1,TGTGCCAGCAGCCGACAGGGCAAGGAACTGTTTTTT,CASSRQGKELFF
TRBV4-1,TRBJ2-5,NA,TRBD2,TGCGCCAGCAGCCAAGTTAGCGGGGTAGAGACCCAGTACTTC,CASSQVSGVETQYF
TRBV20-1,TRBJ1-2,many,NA,TGCAGTGCTCAAGTACGGGGGGCCTATGGCTACACCTTC,CSAQVRGAYGYTF
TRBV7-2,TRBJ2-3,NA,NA,TGTGCCAGCAGCTTAGCGTCGTCGGGATGGACAGATACGCAGTATTTT,CASSLASSGWTDTQYF
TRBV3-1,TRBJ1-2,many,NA,TGTGCCAGCAGCCCAGAGGGCCGAGGGGGCTACACCTTC,CASSPEGRGGYTF
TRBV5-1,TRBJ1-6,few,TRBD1,TGCGCCAGCAGCTTGGGACAGGGGGCTTTGAATTCACCCCTCCACTTT,CASSLGQGALNSPLHF
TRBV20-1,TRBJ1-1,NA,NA,TGCAGTGCTTCGGGGGGTCACGCTGAAGCTTTCTTT,CSASGGHAEAFF
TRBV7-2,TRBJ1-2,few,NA,TGTGCCAGCAGCTTGGGCAGGCAAGGAGGCTACACCTTC,CASSLGRQGGYTF
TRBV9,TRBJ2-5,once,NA,TGTGCCAGCAGCGACCAGGACGGGCGGAAAGAGACCCAGTACTTC,CASSDQDGRKETQYF
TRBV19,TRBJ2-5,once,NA,TGTGCCACCAGTTGGAACGCTGGTGATGAGCAGTACTTC,CATSWNAGDEQYF
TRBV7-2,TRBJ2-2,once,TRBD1,TGTGCCAGCAGGTGGACAGGAGTCACCGGGGAGCTGTTTTTT,CASRWTGVTGELFF
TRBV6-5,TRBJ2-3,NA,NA,TGTGCCAGCAGTTACAGGGGTAGCTCAGCAGATACGCAGTATTTT,CASSYRGSSADTQYF
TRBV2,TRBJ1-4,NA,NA,TGTGCCAGCAGGGCCACCGGGACAATTAATGAAAAACTGTTTTTT,CASRATGTINEKLFF
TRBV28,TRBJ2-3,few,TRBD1,TGTGCCAGCAGCCCTGCCGGGACAGGGGGTCGGAGCCGCTTGAGCACAGATACGCAGTATTTT,CASSPAGTGGRSRLSTDTQYF
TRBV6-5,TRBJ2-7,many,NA,TGTGCCAGCAGTTACTCACCGACTTCTGGGGACGAGCAGTACTTC,CASSYSPTSGDEQYF
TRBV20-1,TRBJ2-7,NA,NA,TGCGGTGCTAGAGATCTTGCGGGCTACGAGCAGTACTTC,CGARDLAGYEQYF
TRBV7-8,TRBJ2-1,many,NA,TGTGCCAGCAGCCCGTGGGGGGGCCCCGGCTTTCCGCAGTTCTTC,CASSPWGGPGFPQFF
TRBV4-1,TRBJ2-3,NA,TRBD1,TGCGCCAGCAGCCAAGACTACAGGGGTACGCAGTATTTT,CASSQDYRGTQYF
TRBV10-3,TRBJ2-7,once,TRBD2,TGTGCCATCAGATCAGGACTAGCATACGAGCAGTACTTC,CAIRSGLAYEQYF
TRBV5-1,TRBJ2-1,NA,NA,TGCGCCAGCAGCTTGGCGGACGGTACAGGGAATGAGCAGTTCTTC,CASSLADGTGNEQFF
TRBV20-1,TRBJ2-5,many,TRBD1,TGCAGTGCTAGACCGTATCTGACAGGGGTGAATGAGGAGACCCAGTACTTC,CSARPYLTGVNEETQYF
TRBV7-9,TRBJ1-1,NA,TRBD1,TGTGCCAGCAGCGGACAGGGACACATGAACACTGAAGCTTTCTTT,CASSGQGHMNTEAFF
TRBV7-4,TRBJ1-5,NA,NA,TGTGCCAGCAGCTGGAGGCTGTGGACAGAGAATCAGCCCCAGCATTTT,CASSWRLWTENQPQHF
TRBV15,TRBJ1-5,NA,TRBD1,TGTGCCACCAGCAGAGATACGGGGACAGGGCCCCAGCATTTT,CATSRDTGTGPQHF
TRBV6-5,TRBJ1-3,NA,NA,TGTGCCAGCAGTCTCGGACGGAACTCTGGAAACACCATATATTTT,CASSLGRNSGNTIYF
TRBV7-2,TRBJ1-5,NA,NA,TGTGCCAGCAGCCCCCAATTTGGTCAGCCCCAGCATTTT,CASSPQFGQPQHF
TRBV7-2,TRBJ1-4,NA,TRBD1,TGTGCCAGCAGCGCAAGACAGGGGAGGGAAAAACTGTTTTTT,CASSARQGREKLFF
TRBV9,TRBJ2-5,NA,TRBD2,TGTGCCAGCAGCTTAGAGCGACTAGCGGGGGGGCGAGGAGAGACCCAGTACTTC,CASSLERLAGGRGETQYF
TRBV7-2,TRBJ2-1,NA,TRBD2,TGTGCCAGCAGCACGGGCGGGGGTGTAAATACGCAGTTCTTC,CASSTGGGVNTQFF
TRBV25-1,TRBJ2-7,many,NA,TGTGCCAGCAGTGAATTCGGGGGGGACAGAACCTACGAGCAGTACTTC,CASSEFGGDRTYEQYF
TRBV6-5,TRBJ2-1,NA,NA,TGTGCCAGCAGTGCCATCCCCTCCTACAATGAGCAGTTCTTC,CASSAIPSYNEQFF
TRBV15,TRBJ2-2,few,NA,TGTGCCACCAGCAGAGGAGGGCTGTCCGGGGAGCTGTTTTTT,CATSRGGLSGELFF
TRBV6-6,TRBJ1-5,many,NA,TGTGCCAGCAGTTACCCGGGGGATGGAGGAAGCAATCAGCCCCAGCATTTT,CASSYPGDGGSNQPQHF
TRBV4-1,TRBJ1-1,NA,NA,TGCGCCAGCAGCCTAGGACGGCCGAACACTGAAGCTTTCTTT,CASSLGRPNTEAFF
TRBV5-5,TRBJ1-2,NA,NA,TGTGCCAGCAGGACAGGCCCCGGGGTCTATGGCTACACCTTC,CASRTGPGVYGYTF
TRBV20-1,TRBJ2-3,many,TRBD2,TGCAGTGCTGTGCTAGCGGGGGGCACAGATACGCAGTATTTT,CSAVLAGGTDTQYF
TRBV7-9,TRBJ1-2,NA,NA,TGTGCCAGCAGCTTGGTCAGAGCCCATGGCTACACCTTC,CASSLVRAHGYTF
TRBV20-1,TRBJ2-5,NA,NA,TGCAGTGCCCATTACTACGGACAAGCCCCCGGGACCCAGTACTTC,CSAHYYGQAPGTQYF
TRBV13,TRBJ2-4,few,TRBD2,TGTGCCAGCAGCTTAGGCCGACTAGCGGGCAAGACCACCTCCTACTACAATGAGCAGTACTTC,CASSLGRLAGKTTSYYNEQYF
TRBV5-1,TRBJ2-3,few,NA,TGCGCCAGCAGCTTGGTTAAAGGCAGGGCCAACACAGATACGCAGTATTTT,CASSLVKGRANTDTQYF
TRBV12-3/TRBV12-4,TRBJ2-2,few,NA,TGTGCCAGCAGTTTCGTCGGGGACTCATACACCGGGGAGCTGTTTTTT,CASSFVGDSYTGELFF
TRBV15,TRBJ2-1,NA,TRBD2,TGTGCCACCAGCGGGGGACTAGCCTATGAGCAGTTCTTC,CATSGGLAYEQFF
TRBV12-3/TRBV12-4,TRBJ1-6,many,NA,TGTGCCACCCGGGCGGGGCCGAATTCACCCCTCCACTTT,CATRAGPNSPLHF
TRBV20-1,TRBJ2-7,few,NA,TGCAGTGCGGTGGCTTACGAGCAGTACTTC,CSAVAYEQYF
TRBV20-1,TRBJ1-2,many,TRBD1,TGCAGTGCTAGATTGACCGGGACAGGGGGAGGATACACCTTC,CSARLTGTGGGYTF
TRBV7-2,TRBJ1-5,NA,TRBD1,TGTGCCAGCAGCTCCCTAGGGACAGGGGCACAGCCCCAGCATTTT,CASSSLGTGAQPQHF
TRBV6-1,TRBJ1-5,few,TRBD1,TGTGCCAGCAGGGCAGGGGGCGGGAGAGGCAATCAGCCCCAGCATTTT,CASRAGGGRGNQPQHF
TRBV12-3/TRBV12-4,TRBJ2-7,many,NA,TGTGCCAGCAGTTCCCAAAGCCCGTCACCCTACGAGCAGTACTTC,CASSSQSPSPYEQYF
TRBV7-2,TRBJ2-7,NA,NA,TGTGCCAGCCTACTCGAGGGGGGTCTCTACGAGCAGTACTTC,CASLLEGGLYEQYF